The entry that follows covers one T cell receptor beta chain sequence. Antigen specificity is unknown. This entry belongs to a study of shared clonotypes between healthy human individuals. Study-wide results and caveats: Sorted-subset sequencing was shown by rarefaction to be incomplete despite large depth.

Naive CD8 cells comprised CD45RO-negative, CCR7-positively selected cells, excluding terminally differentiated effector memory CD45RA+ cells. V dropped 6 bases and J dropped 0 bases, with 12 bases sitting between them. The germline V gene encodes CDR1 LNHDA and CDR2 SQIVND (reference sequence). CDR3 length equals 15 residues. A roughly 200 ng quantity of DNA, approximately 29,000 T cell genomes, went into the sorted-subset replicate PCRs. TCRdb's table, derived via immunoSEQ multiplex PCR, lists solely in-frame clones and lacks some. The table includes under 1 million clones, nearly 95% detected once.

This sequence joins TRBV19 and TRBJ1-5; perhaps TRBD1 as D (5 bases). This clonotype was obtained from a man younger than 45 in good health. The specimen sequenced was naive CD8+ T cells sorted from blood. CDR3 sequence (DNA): TGTGCCAGTAGGATCGACAGCATTAGCAATCAGCCCCAGCATTTT. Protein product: CASRIDSISNQPQHF.